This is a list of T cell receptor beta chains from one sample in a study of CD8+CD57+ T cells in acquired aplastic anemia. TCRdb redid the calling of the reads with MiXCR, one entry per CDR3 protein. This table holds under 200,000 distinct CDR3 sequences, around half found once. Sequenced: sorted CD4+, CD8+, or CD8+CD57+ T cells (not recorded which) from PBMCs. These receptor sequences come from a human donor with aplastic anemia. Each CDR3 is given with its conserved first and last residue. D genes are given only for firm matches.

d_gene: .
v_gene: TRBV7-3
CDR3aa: CASSLQGSPLHF

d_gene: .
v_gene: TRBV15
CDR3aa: CATSRSSENTEASF

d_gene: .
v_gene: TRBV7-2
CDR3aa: CASSLDGRETQYF

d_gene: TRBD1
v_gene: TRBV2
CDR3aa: CAARDSSYNEQFF

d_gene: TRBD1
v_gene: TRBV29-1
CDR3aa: CSVRGQGANPYEQYF

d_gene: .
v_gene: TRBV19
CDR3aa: CASSMGRAGGELFF

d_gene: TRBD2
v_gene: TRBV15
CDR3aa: CATSGGLAGGPGTQYF

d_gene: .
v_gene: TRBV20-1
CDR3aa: CSARGTGLGYEQYF

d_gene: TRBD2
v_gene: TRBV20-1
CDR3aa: CSASPTSGSVEQYF

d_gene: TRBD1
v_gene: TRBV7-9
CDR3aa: CASSRQGSYEQYF

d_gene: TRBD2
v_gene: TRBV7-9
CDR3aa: CASSAGTSGFYEQYF

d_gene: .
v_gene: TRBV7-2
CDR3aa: CASSLEVTYNSPLHF

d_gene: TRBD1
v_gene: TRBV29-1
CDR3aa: CSVQTGTGVYEQYF

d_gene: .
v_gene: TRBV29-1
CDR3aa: CSGREGGQWDF

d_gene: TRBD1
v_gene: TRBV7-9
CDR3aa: CASSWDRADTQYF

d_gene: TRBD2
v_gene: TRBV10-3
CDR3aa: CAISELAAAVEQFF

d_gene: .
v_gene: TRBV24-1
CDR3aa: CATRQDTEAFF

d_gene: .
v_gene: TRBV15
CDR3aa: CATRVISGQTQYF

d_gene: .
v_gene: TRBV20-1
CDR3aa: CSVKGVGNEQFF

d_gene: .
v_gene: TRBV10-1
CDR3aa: CASSRASSEQFF

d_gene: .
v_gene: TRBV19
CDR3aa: CASSLTEGSPLHF

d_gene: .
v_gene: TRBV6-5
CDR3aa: CASSYSTAGSGGYTF

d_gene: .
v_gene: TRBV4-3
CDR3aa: CASSQGPSATYEQYF

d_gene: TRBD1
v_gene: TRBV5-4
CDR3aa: CASREGGEAFF

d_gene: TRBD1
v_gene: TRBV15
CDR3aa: CATSRGTGGNEQYF

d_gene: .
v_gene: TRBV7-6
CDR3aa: CASSLVLDMNTEAFF

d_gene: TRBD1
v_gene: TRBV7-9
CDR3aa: CASSGTGRTEAFF

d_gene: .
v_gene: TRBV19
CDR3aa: CASSTTGYSNQPQHF

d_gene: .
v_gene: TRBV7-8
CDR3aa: CASSLLSGGYTF

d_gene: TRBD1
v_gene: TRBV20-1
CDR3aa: CSARAATGSPLEQYF